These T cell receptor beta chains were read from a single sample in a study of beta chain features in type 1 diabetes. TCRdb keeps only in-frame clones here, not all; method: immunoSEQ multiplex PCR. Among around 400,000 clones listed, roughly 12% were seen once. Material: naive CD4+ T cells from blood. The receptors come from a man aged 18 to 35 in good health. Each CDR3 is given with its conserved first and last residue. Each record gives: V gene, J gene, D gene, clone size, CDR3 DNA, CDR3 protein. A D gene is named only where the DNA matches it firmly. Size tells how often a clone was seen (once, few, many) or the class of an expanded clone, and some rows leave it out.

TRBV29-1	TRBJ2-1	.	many	TGCAGCGTTACGGGGTACAATGAGCAGTTCTTC	CSVTGYNEQFF
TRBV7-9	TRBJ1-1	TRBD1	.	TGTGCCAGCAGCTTCGCTGGGACAGGGGTCACTGAAGCTTTCTTT	CASSFAGTGVTEAFF
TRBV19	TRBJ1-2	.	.	TGTGCCAGTAAACAAGTCACAGCAAACTATGGCTACACCTTC	CASKQVTANYGYTF
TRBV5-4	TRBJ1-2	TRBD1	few	TGTGCCAGCAGCTTGGCAGGGGGCGTTATTGGCTACACCTTC	CASSLAGGVIGYTF
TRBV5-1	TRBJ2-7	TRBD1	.	TGCGCCAGCAGCCGGGGACAGGACCCCTACGAGCAGTACTTC	CASSRGQDPYEQYF
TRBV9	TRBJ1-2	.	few	TGTGCCAGCAGCGCCTCCGGGAAGGGCTACACCTTC	CASSASGKGYTF
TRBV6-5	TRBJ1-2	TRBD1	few	TGTGCCAGCAGTCCACAGGGGAACTATGGCTACACCTTC	CASSPQGNYGYTF
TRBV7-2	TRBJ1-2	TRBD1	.	TGTGCCAGCAGCTTAGGGCCAGGGGGCGCAGCTAACTATGGCTACACCTTC	CASSLGPGGAANYGYTF
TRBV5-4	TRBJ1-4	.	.	TGTGCCAGCAGCACTACACCCACTAGAGGTGAAAAACTGTTTTTT	CASSTTPTRGEKLFF
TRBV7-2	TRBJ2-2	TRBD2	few	TGTGCCAGCAGCATGCTAGCACTAGCGGGAGGGCACACCGGGGAGCTGTTTTTT	CASSMLALAGGHTGELFF
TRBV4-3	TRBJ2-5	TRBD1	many	TGCGCCAGCAGCCTGACAGGGGGAGAGACCCAGTACTTC	CASSLTGGETQYF
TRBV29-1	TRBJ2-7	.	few	TGCAGCACTCGGACGGACTACTACGAGCAGTACTTC	CSTRTDYYEQYF
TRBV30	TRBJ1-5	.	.	TGTGCCTGGAGTGTAGGGCCAGGGTATCTCCAGCATTTT	CAWSVGPGYLQHF
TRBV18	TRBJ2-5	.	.	TGTGCCAGCTCACTCAGGTACCAAGAGACCCAGTACTTC	CASSLRYQETQYF
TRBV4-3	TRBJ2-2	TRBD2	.	TGCGCCAGCAGCCAAGTCCCGGGGGGGCGCACCGGGGAGCTGTTTTTT	CASSQVPGGRTGELFF
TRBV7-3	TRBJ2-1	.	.	TGTGCCAGCAGCTCGGACTCGATCGATGAGCAGTTCTTC	CASSSDSIDEQFF
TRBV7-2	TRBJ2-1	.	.	TGTGCCAGCAGCTTAGGGCAGGGAGGCTACAATGAGCAGTTCTTC	CASSLGQGGYNEQFF
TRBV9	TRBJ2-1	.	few	TGTGCCAGCAGCGTAGTTGGAGTCTCGGGCAATGAGCAGTTCTTC	CASSVVGVSGNEQFF
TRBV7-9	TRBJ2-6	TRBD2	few	TGTGCCAGCAGACCCAGCCTAGCGGACTCCCTGGGAGGGGCCAACGTCCTGACTTTC	CASRPSLADSLGGANVLTF
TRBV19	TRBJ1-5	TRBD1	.	TGTGCCAGTAGTACTGAAGGGACAGGGGATCAGCCCCAGCATTTT	CASSTEGTGDQPQHF
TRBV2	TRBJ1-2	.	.	TGTGCCAGCAGCGAATGGGGCCATGGCTACACCTTC	CASSEWGHGYTF
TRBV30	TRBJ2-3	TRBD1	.	TGTGCCTGGGTCAATGACAGGGGCGCTCCAGCCACAGATACGCAGTATTTT	CAWVNDRGAPATDTQYF
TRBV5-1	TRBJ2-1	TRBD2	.	TGCGCCAGCAGCCCGGGGGGGGGCTACAATGAGCAGTTCTTC	CASSPGGGYNEQFF
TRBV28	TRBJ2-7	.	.	TGTGCCAGCAGTCCGGGAGCGCGCACCGGCTACGAGCAGTACTTC	CASSPGARTGYEQYF
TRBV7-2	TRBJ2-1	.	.	TGTGCCATAGACAGTGGACCCTACAATGAGCAGTTCTTC	CAIDSGPYNEQFF
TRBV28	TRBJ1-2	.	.	TGTGCCAGCAGTCCCCCCAGACAGGAACGCTACACCTTC	CASSPPRQERYTF
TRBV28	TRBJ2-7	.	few	TGTGCCAGCAGTCCCTCGGACAGATACGAGCAGTACTTC	CASSPSDRYEQYF
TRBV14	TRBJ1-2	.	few	TGTGCCAGCAGCCAAGAGGCGTTGGGCTATAACTATGGCTACACCTTC	CASSQEALGYNYGYTF
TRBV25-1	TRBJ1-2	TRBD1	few	TGTGCCAGCAGTGAAGATCAGACAGGGACTAACTATGGCTACACCTTC	CASSEDQTGTNYGYTF
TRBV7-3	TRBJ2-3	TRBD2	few	TGTGCCAGCAGCTTAACGGGACTAGCGGGAGCGACTACGCAGTATTTT	CASSLTGLAGATTQYF
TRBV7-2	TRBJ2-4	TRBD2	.	TGTGCCAGCAGCCACGAAACAGCGGGAGAGAGCATTCAGTACTTC	CASSHETAGESIQYF
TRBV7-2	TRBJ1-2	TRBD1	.	TGTGCCAGCATAGGACAGGGAAGTTTCTATGGCTACACCTTC	CASIGQGSFYGYTF
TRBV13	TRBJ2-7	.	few	TGTGCCAGCAGCCCCCGGCGGACAACCTACGAGCAGTACTTC	CASSPRRTTYEQYF
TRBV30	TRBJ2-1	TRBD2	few	TGTGCCTGGAAGCGGGAGGGCCCCCGCGGTGAGCAGTTCTTC	CAWKREGPRGEQFF
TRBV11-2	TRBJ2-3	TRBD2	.	TGTGCCAGCAGCGTGTACCTCGCTGGCGGGAGGACAGATACGCAGTATTTT	CASSVYLAGGRTDTQYF
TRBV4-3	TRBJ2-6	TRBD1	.	TGCGCCAGCAGCCGACAGGGAAGCTCTGGGGCCAACGTCCTGACTTTC	CASSRQGSSGANVLTF
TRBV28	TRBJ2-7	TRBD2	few	TGTGCCAGCAGTTTAGGCGGCGGGGGGTACTCCTACGAGCAGTACTTC	CASSLGGGGYSYEQYF
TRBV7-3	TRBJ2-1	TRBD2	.	TGTGCCAGCAGCGCGCTAGCGGGAGGCTTCGTTGAGCAGTTCTTC	CASSALAGGFVEQFF
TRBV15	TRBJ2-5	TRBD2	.	TGTGCCACCAGCAGGGAAGTAGCGGGGGCGGGGGAGACCCAGTACTTC	CATSREVAGAGETQYF
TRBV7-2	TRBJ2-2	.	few	TGTGCCAGCAGCCCGCAGGGTGTCGGGGAGCTGTTTTTT	CASSPQGVGELFF
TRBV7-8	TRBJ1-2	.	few	TGTGCCAGCAGCTCAGATCCGGGACTATATGGCTACACCTTC	CASSSDPGLYGYTF
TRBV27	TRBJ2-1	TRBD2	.	TGTGCCAGCAGTTCATGGGGACTAGCGGGAGGATCTCAGCAGTTCTTC	CASSSWGLAGGSQQFF
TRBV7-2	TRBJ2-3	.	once	TGTGCCAGCAGCTTAGATGGCCTTAGCACAGATACGCAGTATTTT	CASSLDGLSTDTQYF